This is a list of T cell receptor beta chains from one sample in a study of T cells after yellow fever vaccination. TCRdb analysed the 5' RACE reads with MiXCR anew, one entry per CDR3 protein. The sample has 550,000 to 750,000 distinct CDR3 sequences, 13% seen once; the top ten hold over 11%. Sequences were derived from PBMCs, sampled on the day of the yellow fever booster vaccination. The receptors shown here come from a man aged 25 to 40 who received the YFV17D yellow fever vaccine. The CDR3 runs from the conserved cysteine through the conserved F or W. The D gene is left open where the match is weak. Clone size, where shown, is once, few, many, or a class for clones that have expanded.

TRBV14	TRBJ2-5	-	TRBD1	CASSPGTGAKQETQYF	TGTGCCAGCAGCCCTGGGACAGGTGCAAAACAAGAGACCCAGTACTTC
TRBV4-2	TRBJ2-1	-	-	CASSQESLVDEQFF	TGTGCCAGCAGCCAAGAATCACTAGTCGATGAGCAGTTCTTC
TRBV20-1	TRBJ2-1	few	-	CSARGPKGQFF	TGCAGTGCTAGAGGACCAAAGGGGCAGTTCTTC
TRBV11-2	TRBJ2-5	-	-	CASSLDQPGTGETQYF	TGTGCCAGCAGCTTAGATCAGCCCGGGACGGGAGAGACCCAGTACTTC
TRBV3-1	TRBJ2-2	-	-	CASTPTGLLTGELFF	TGTGCCAGCACCCCAACGGGACTTTTAACCGGGGAGCTGTTTTTT
TRBV24-1	TRBJ2-7	-	TRBD1	CATSESWDRAYEQYF	TGTGCCACCAGTGAAAGTTGGGACAGGGCCTACGAGCAGTACTTC
TRBV7-9	TRBJ1-4	few	-	CASSLAAQKLFF	TGTGCCAGCAGCTTAGCGGCCCAAAAACTGTTTTTT
TRBV5-1	TRBJ1-2	-	-	CASSFYPGERNYGYTF	TGCGCCAGCAGCTTTTACCCAGGGGAACGAAACTATGGCTACACCTTC
TRBV12-3/TRBV12-4	TRBJ2-1	-	TRBD2	CASSPRTSGRRVQFF	TGTGCCAGCAGTCCTCGGACTAGCGGGAGACGAGTTCAGTTCTTC
TRBV28	TRBJ2-1	-	TRBD1	CASSLDRGPNEQFF	TGTGCCAGCAGCCTGGACAGGGGGCCGAATGAGCAGTTCTTC
TRBV4-3	TRBJ1-2	few	-	CASSQENRALYGYTF	TGCGCCAGCAGCCAAGAGAACAGGGCGTTATATGGCTACACCTTC
TRBV18	TRBJ2-7	-	TRBD1	CASSPGQGFSYEQYF	TGTGCCAGCTCACCCGGACAGGGTTTCTCCTACGAGCAGTACTTC
TRBV7-2	TRBJ1-6	-	-	CASSQRPTSYNSPLHF	TGTGCCAGCAGCCAAAGACCGACCTCCTATAATTCACCCCTCCACTTT
TRBV12-3/TRBV12-4	TRBJ2-2	-	TRBD2	CAIPRGRPGELFF	TGTGCCATCCCTCGCGGGAGACCCGGGGAGCTGTTTTTT
TRBV6-2/TRBV6-3	TRBJ2-1	few	-	CASSTLSREGNEQFF	TGTGCCAGCAGCACCCTCTCGCGGGAAGGTAATGAGCAGTTCTTC
TRBV24-1	TRBJ2-5	-	TRBD1	CATSDSWRPSGTEEETQYF	TGTGCCACCAGTGATTCCTGGAGACCATCCGGGACAGAGGAAGAGACCCAGTACTTC
TRBV15	TRBJ2-7	few	-	CATSSEYSSEGYEQYF	TGTGCCACCAGCAGCGAGTATTCTAGCGAGGGTTACGAGCAGTACTTC
TRBV19	TRBJ1-5	-	-	CASSMSGNSNQPQHF	TGTGCCAGTAGTATGTCGGGGAATAGCAATCAGCCCCAGCATTTT
TRBV20-1	TRBJ2-3	many	-	CSAGTHYSTDTQYF	TGCAGTGCCGGGACACATTATAGCACAGATACGCAGTATTTT
TRBV20-1	TRBJ2-1	-	-	CSASLFGLSYNEQFF	TGCAGTGCTAGCCTCTTCGGGCTGTCCTACAATGAGCAGTTCTTC
TRBV5-6	TRBJ2-7	many	-	CASSFRYSSYEQYF	TGTGCCAGCAGCTTTCGCTATAGCTCCTACGAGCAGTACTTC
TRBV7-8	TRBJ2-7	-	TRBD2	CASSLARDSGLSYEQYF	TGTGCCAGCAGCTTAGCGCGGGATAGCGGGCTCTCCTACGAGCAGTACTTC
TRBV20-1	TRBJ2-2	-	-	CSARVVRSGELFF	TGCAGTGCTAGAGTAGTTAGGTCCGGGGAGCTGTTTTTT
TRBV15	TRBJ2-5	-	TRBD1	CATSRAVQGASETQYF	TGTGCCACCAGCAGAGCGGTACAGGGGGCGAGTGAGACCCAGTACTTC
TRBV19	TRBJ1-4	-	-	CASSPGTLKLFF	TGTGCCAGTAGCCCCGGGACGCTAAAACTGTTTTTT
TRBV20-1	TRBJ1-1	-	-	CSARSGDWTEAFF	TGCAGTGCTAGATCGGGTGATTGGACTGAAGCTTTCTTT
TRBV7-2	TRBJ2-1	many	TRBD1	CASSRTGSYNEQFF	TGTGCCAGCAGCAGGACAGGCTCCTACAATGAGCAGTTCTTC
TRBV27	TRBJ2-2	-	-	CASSPFGRQYTGELFF	TGTGCCAGCAGTCCTTTTGGCAGACAATACACCGGGGAGCTGTTTTTT
TRBV5-1	TRBJ2-5	many	-	CASSSPPVQETQYF	TGCGCCAGCAGCTCCCCTCCGGTACAAGAGACCCAGTACTTC
TRBV12-3/TRBV12-4	TRBJ2-1	-	TRBD2	CASSYSGRAVNEQFF	TGTGCCAGCAGTTACAGCGGGAGGGCCGTAAATGAGCAGTTCTTC
TRBV14	TRBJ1-1	-	-	CASSQFSQAVKAFF	TGTGCCAGCAGCCAATTCAGCCAGGCAGTTAAGGCTTTCTTT
TRBV6-5	TRBJ2-3	many	TRBD2	CASFSGSSGDTQYF	TGTGCCAGCTTTAGCGGGAGTAGTGGAGATACGCAGTATTTT
TRBV29-1	TRBJ2-3	-	TRBD1	CSVELGRGKLRTDTQYF	TGCAGCGTTGAATTAGGCAGGGGGAAACTTCGCACAGATACGCAGTATTTT
TRBV5-4	TRBJ1-2	-	-	CASSLFTGAHGYTF	TGTGCCAGCAGCCTTTTTACAGGAGCCCATGGCTACACCTTC
TRBV20-1	TRBJ2-1	-	-	CSARASFHNEQFF	TGCAGTGCTAGGGCTAGCTTTCACAATGAGCAGTTCTTC
TRBV11-2	TRBJ1-6	-	TRBD1	CASSLTGTASSYNSPLHF	TGTGCCAGCAGCCTAACCGGGACAGCGAGCTCCTATAATTCACCCCTCCACTTT
TRBV20-1	TRBJ1-5	-	TRBD1	CSARVGQDLSYQPQHF	TGCAGTGCTAGAGTAGGACAGGATCTAAGCTATCAGCCCCAGCATTTT